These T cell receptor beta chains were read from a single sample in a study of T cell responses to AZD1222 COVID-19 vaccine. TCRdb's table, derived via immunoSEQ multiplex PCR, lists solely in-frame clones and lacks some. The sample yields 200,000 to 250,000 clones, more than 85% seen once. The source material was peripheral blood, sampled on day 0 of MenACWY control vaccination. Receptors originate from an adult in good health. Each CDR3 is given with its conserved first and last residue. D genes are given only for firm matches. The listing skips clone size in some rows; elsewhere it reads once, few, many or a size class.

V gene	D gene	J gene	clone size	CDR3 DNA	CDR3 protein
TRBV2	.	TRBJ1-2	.	TGTGCCAGCAGTTATGACAGAGATAACTATGGCTACACCTTC	CASSYDRDNYGYTF
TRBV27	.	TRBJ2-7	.	TGTGCCAGCAGTTTCTTGGGGACAAAAGCCTACGAGCAGTACTTC	CASSFLGTKAYEQYF
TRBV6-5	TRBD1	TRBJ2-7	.	TGTGCCAGCAACATAGGGGGCGACTACGAGCAGTACTTC	CASNIGGDYEQYF
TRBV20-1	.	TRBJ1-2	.	TGCAGTGCTAGTGTCTATGGCTACACCTTC	CSASVYGYTF
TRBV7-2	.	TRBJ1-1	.	TGTGCCAGCAGCCCAGGTGGGACTGAAGCTTTCTTT	CASSPGGTEAFF
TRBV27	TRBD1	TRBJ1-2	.	TGTGCCAGCAACTCCGCCCGACAGGGCCGCTATGGCTACACCTTC	CASNSARQGRYGYTF
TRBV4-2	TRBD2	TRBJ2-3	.	TGTGCCAGCAGCCAAGATCGGGATAGCGGGAACACAGATACGCAGTATTTT	CASSQDRDSGNTDTQYF
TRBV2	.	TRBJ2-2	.	TGTGCCAGCAAGCGGGTAGCAGTCGCCGGGGAGCTGTTTTTT	CASKRVAVAGELFF
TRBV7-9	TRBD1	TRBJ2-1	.	TGTGCCAGCAGCCCGGGACAGGGCTTCTCCTACAATGAGCAGTTCTTC	CASSPGQGFSYNEQFF
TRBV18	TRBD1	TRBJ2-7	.	TGTGCCAGCTCACCACAACGGGACAGGGGCGAGCAGTACTTC	CASSPQRDRGEQYF
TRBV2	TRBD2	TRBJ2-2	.	TGTGCCGCCGGGGGGGCCGGGGAGCTGTTTTTT	CAAGGAGELFF
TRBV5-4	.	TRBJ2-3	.	TGTGCCAGCAGCACCTCTAGCACAGATACGCAGTATTTT	CASSTSSTDTQYF
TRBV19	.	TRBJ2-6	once	TGTGCCAGTAGCCACACCGGGGGGCTCAGCTCTGGGGCCAACGTCCTGACTTTC	CASSHTGGLSSGANVLTF
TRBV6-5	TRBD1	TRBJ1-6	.	TGTGCCAGCAGACCCCCGGGACAGCCTAATTCACCCCTCCACTTT	CASRPPGQPNSPLHF
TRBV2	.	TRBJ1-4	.	TGTGCCAGCACCCTAGACAGTGAAGAAAAACTGTTTTTT	CASTLDSEEKLFF
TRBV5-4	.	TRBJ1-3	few	TGTGCCAGCAGCTTGGCCGGTGGAAACACCATATATTTT	CASSLAGGNTIYF
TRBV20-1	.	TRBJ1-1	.	TGCAGTGCTAGTTGGGGAATAACTGAAGCTTTCTTT	CSASWGITEAFF
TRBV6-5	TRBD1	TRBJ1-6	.	TGTGCCAGCAGAAGTCCGACAGGGGAATCACCCCTCCACTTT	CASRSPTGESPLHF
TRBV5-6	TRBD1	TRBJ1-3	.	TGTGCCAGCAGCCGAGGACAGGGGGACACCATATATTTT	CASSRGQGDTIYF
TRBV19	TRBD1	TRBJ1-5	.	TGTGCCATAGGACAGGGGGCTGGTCAGCCCCAGCATTTT	CAIGQGAGQPQHF
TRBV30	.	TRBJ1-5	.	TGTGCCTGCCAAGAACTCGGGTCACTACCCAATCAGCCCCAGCATTTT	CACQELGSLPNQPQHF
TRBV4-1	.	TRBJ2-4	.	TGCGCCAGCAGCGCAAACATTCAGTACTTC	CASSANIQYF
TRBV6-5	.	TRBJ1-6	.	TGTGCCAGCAGTTCTATACGGACGCTCTCTAATTCACCCCTCCACTTT	CASSSIRTLSNSPLHF
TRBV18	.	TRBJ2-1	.	TGTGCCAGCTCACCAGATCGGAGTCGCCCTGAGCAGTTCTTC	CASSPDRSRPEQFF
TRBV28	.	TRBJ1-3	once	TGTGCCAGCAGTTTATGGCAGACGGCTGGAAACACCATATATTTT	CASSLWQTAGNTIYF
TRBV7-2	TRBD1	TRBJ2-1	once	TGTGCCAGCAGCCCGCCGGACAGGATTTACAATGAGCAGTTCTTC	CASSPPDRIYNEQFF
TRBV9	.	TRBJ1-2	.	TGTGCCAGCAGTAGTGCTGGGACGGGCTATGGCTACACCTTC	CASSSAGTGYGYTF
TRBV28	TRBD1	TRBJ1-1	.	TGTGCCAGCAGTTCCTTCGGGACAGGGTGGGGCACTGAAGCTTTCTTT	CASSSFGTGWGTEAFF
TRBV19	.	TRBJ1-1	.	TGTGCCAGTAGCAATGGGCGGGATTGGACTGAAGCTTTCTTT	CASSNGRDWTEAFF
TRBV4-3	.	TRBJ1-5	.	TGCGCCAGCAGCCAAGACAGGGCTAGCAATCAGCCCCAGCATTTT	CASSQDRASNQPQHF
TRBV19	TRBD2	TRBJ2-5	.	TGTGCCAGTACCCCAATCAGCGGGGGCAAGACCCAGTACTTC	CASTPISGGKTQYF
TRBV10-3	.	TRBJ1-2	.	TGTGCCATCAGTGAACAGTCTTTCCATGGCTACACCTTC	CAISEQSFHGYTF
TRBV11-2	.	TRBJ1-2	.	TGTGCCAGCAGCTTACGGGGGGCAGGTGGTGGCTACACCTTC	CASSLRGAGGGYTF
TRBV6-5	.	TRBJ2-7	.	TGTGCCAGCTTCGGGCTGGCTACCTACGAGCAGTACTTC	CASFGLATYEQYF
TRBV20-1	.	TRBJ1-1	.	TGCAGTGCTAGTCAGTACCGGGATTTCACTGAAGCTTTCTTT	CSASQYRDFTEAFF
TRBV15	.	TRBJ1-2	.	TGTGCCACCAGCAGAGATGCCGCTGGACCTGGCTACACCTTC	CATSRDAAGPGYTF
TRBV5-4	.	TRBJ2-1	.	TGTGCCAGCAGCTTGGGGCAGTCCTCCTACAATGAGCAGTTCTTC	CASSLGQSSYNEQFF
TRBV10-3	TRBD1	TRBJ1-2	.	TGTGCCATCAGTGGGGGACAGGGCTGGATTCTAGGCTACACCTTC	CAISGGQGWILGYTF
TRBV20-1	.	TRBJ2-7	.	TGCAGTGCTAGAATCCGGGGGGAGCAGTACTTC	CSARIRGEQYF
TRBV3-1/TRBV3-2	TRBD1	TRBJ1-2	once	TGTGCCAGCAGCCTAGAGGACAGGAAGAGTCATGGCTACACCTTC	CASSLEDRKSHGYTF
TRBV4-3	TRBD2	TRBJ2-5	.	TGCGCCAGCAGCCAGTCCGCGGGAGGAGAGACCCAGTACTTC	CASSQSAGGETQYF
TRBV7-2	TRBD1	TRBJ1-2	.	TGTGCCAGCAGCTTAGCGCGGCAGGGGGCAAGCTATGGCTACACCTTC	CASSLARQGASYGYTF
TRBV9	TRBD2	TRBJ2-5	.	TGTGCCAGCAGCGTAGCTAGCGGGGCCCAAGAGACCCAGTACTTC	CASSVASGAQETQYF
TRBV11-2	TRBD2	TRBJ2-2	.	TGTGCCAGCAGCGCCCCTAGCGGGGGTTACACCGGGGAGCTGTTTTTT	CASSAPSGGYTGELFF
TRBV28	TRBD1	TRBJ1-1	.	TGTGCCAGCAGTTTACTTCGGACAGGGTCGGGCACTGAAGCTTTCTTT	CASSLLRTGSGTEAFF
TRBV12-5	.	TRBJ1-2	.	TGTGCTAGTGGTGCACGACGAGAATTAGCTAACTATGGCTACACCTTC	CASGARRELANYGYTF
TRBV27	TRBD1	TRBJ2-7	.	TGTGCCAGCAATCGGGGGGACAGGGTCTTGAACGAGCAGTACTTC	CASNRGDRVLNEQYF
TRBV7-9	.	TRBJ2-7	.	TGTGCCAGCAGCTTAGGGTGGGGGGGCATATACGAGCAGTACTTC	CASSLGWGGIYEQYF
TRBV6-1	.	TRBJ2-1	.	TGTGCCAGCAGTGAAGCGGCGGGGGCGAGCTCCTACAATGAGCAGTTCTTC	CASSEAAGASSYNEQFF
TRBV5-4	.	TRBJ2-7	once	TGTGCCAGCAGCTTGCCGGGGTTCAACGAGCAGTACTTC	CASSLPGFNEQYF
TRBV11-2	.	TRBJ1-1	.	TGTGCCAGCAGCCCCTCAACGGTGGGAACTGAAGCTTTCTTT	CASSPSTVGTEAFF
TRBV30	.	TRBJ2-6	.	TGTGCCTGGCAACAGGCATCTGGGGCCAACGTCCTGACTTTC	CAWQQASGANVLTF
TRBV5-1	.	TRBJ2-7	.	TGCGCCAGCAGAACGGGGAACGAGCAGTACTTC	CASRTGNEQYF